The present TCR beta chain was sequenced within a study of blood T cell repertoires in COVID-19. Study-wide background: PBMCs, B-cell-depleted T cells, or T cells were the source of the cDNA or gDNA that made up the material.

In the original workflow: Nucleated cell number was recorded as an estimate derived from reference gene primer amplification. Using immunoSEQ multiplex PCR, the repertoire was profiled, and TCRdb retains in-frame clones only, with some absent. The V and J calls and clone size were taken over from that table, and D and trimming were inferred from the DNA. The sample lists about 270,000 clones, roughly nine tenths occurring once. Per germline, CDR1 MNHEY and CDR2 SMNVEV (reference sequence). The CDR3 runs to 13 residues. Trimming cost V 8 bases and J 7 bases, with 14 bases left between them. Sequencing was done on a sample of peripheral blood. The chain recombines TRBV27 with TRBJ1-4; D is unresolved. This clonotype was obtained from a man in his fifties or sixties who had recovered from COVID-19. DNA of the CDR3: TGTGCCAGCGGGCCTGAGGGTGGTGAAAAACTGTTTTTT. It yields the protein CASGPEGGEKLFF.